The 3 T cell receptor beta chains below all came from one sample that was sequenced in a study of blood T cell repertoires in COVID-19 (dated by TCRdb to the early 2020s). The library was generated by the immunoSEQ multiplex PCR assay. In TCRdb, the immuneACCESS table is reduced to in-frame sequences with V and J assigned. These tables do not hold every clone; where another copy was compared, an unresolved V gene accounts for under half, and the others remain unexplained. For this sample the table gives 30,000 to 45,000 clones, of which more than 60% were detected only once. 2% of the sample belongs to the ten largest clones. Specimen: peripheral blood. Receptors were obtained from a man aged 60 to 75 with active COVID-19.

V usage is TRBV7-2 and J usage is TRBJ1-1; 12 bases are a match to TRBD1. With 4 bases clipped from V and 7 bases from J, the junction kept 7 bases outside the gene matches. Looked up from germline, CDR1 is SGHTA and CDR2 is FQGNSA. This CDR3 contains 15 residues. CDR3 in amino acids: CASSSGTGGRGEAFF. The CDR3 DNA reads as TGTGCCAGCAGCTCCGGGACAGGGGGCCGGGGTGAAGCTTTCTTT. The full variable domain, its missing parts supplied by reference TRBV7-2 and TRBJ1-1, is GAGVSQSPSNKVTEKGKDVELRCDPISGHTALYWYRQSLGQGLEFLIYFQGNSAPDKSGLPSDRFSAERTGGSVSTLTIQRTQQEDSAVYLCASSSGTGGRGEAFFGQGTRLTVV.

This sequence joins TRBV19 and TRBJ1-2, with 9 bases aligning to TRBD1. This CDR3 contains 15 residues. Germline CDR1 LNHDA, CDR2 SQIVND (reference sequence). Trimming cost V 6 bases and J 8 bases; bases outside gene matches: 13. The CDR3 sequence: CASRGQGESPGGYTF. Here the CDR3 DNA reads TGTGCCAGTAGGGGACAGGGTGAGTCGCCCGGCGGCTACACCTTC.

The chain uses TRBV6-2 or TRBV6-3 and TRBJ2-2, with D maybe TRBD2 (6 bases). The CDR3 consists of 14 residues. The V gene's germline CDR1 is MNHEY and CDR2 SVGEGT. V was cut by 6 bases and J by 2 bases, with 10 bases left in between. CDR3 amino acids: CASSPGVNTGELFF. For the CDR3, the DNA is TGTGCCAGCAGCCCGGGAGTCAACACCGGGGAGCTGTTTTTT.